This entry lists 25 T cell receptor beta chains sequenced from one sample in a study of OX40 agonist ivuxolimab in advanced cancers. The library relied on the immunoSEQ multiplex PCR assay. TCRdb stores this immuneACCESS table with in-frame sequences only. Part of the clones is absent; in the studies checked, under half of the shortfall reflects unresolved V genes, and no reason is known for the rest. The sample data list roughly 58,000 clones, and roughly 87% of these were observed just once. The top ten clones comprise approximately 0.76% of the sample. The sample was CD4+ or CD8+ T cells sorted from blood, taken in a trial of the OX40 agonist ivuxolimab. The source of these receptors is an adult with an advanced solid tumor such as melanoma, head and neck, liver or kidney cancer.

This chain uses TRBV9 with TRBJ1-4; weak D call: TRBD1 (5 bases). Germline lookup yields CDR1 SGDLS and CDR2 YYNGEE. This CDR3 has 15 amino acids. Trimming took off 4 bases at V and 1 base at J, with 11 bases between the two ends. The DNA for the CDR3 is TGTGCCAGCAGCCAGAGGGGTGGAACTAATGAAAAACTGTTTTTT. It is translated as CASSQRGGTNEKLFF.

The CDR3 DNA reads TGTGCCAGCAGCAAGAGAGGGGGCGCGACCGGGGAGCTGTTTTTT. Encoded protein: CASSKRGGATGELFF. The chain has TRBV11-2 and TRBJ2-2, with TRBD1 identical over 7 bases. V lost 5 bases, J lost 5 bases, and 8 bases stayed unmatched. The germline V gene encodes CDR1 SGHAT and CDR2 FQNNGV. CDR3 length: 15 amino acids.

This clone was recorded once. The chain employs TRBV4-1 and TRBJ2-5; D possibly corresponds to TRBD2 (6 bases). The CDR3 has 16 amino acids. From germline, CDR1 is MGHRA and CDR2 YSYEKL. V dropped 1 base and J dropped 4 bases, with 16 bases sitting between them. CDR3 DNA: TGCGCCAGCAGCCAAGGGGACGGCGGGGTGGTAGAGACCCAGTACTTC. It yields the protein CASSQGDGGVVETQYF.

The chain uses TRBV9 and TRBJ2-2; 9 positions agree with TRBD2. The CDR3 is 17 residues long. In germline, CDR1 is SGDLS, CDR2 YYNGEE. The V segment lost 4 bases and the J segment 0 bases; nucleotides outside the gene matches: 7. CDR3 bases: TGTGCCAGCAGCCCTAGGGCTAGCGGGACGAACACCGGGGAGCTGTTTTTT. Its protein is CASSPRASGTNTGELFF.

The chain joins TRBV10-3 to TRBJ1-5, with TRBD1 matching over 7 bases. With 2 bases clipped from V and 1 base from J, the junction kept 2 bases outside the gene matches. Germline CDR1 ENHRY, CDR2 SYGVKD. This CDR3 has 15 residues. The CDR3 DNA follows: TGTGCCATCAGTGAGGGCAGGGGGAGCAATCAGCCCCAGCATTTT. Protein: CAISEGRGSNQPQHF.

The V call is TRBV5-1, the J call TRBJ2-2; D uncertain. The CDR3 is 15 residues long. Trimming took 4 bases from V and 3 from J, leaving 13 bases between them. CDR1 and CDR2 (germline): SGHRS, YFSETQ. CDR3 sequence reads: CASSLGSGHTGELFF. CDR3 bases: TGCGCCAGCAGCCTCGGCAGTGGTCACACCGGGGAGCTGTTTTTT.

The J gene is TRBJ2-7, the V gene TRBV6-1; TRBD2 agrees at 13 bases. The V and J ends lost 1 base and 0 bases, in that order; junction bases with no gene match: 0. The CDR3 consists of 16 residues. Germline V gives CDR1 MNHNS, CDR2 SASEGT. In nucleotides, the CDR3 is TGTGCCAGCAGTGAAGGACTAGCGGGAGGCTCCTACGAGCAGTACTTC. Translated: CASSEGLAGGSYEQYF.

The rearrangement links TRBV7-9 to TRBJ2-1; D is perhaps TRBD2 (6 bases). CDR1 and CDR2 from the germline V gene are SEHNR and FQNEAQ (reference sequence). V was cut by 4 bases and J by 6 bases, with 16 bases left in between. The CDR3 has 15 amino acids. The CDR3 spells CASSSGLPLGNEQFF. The CDR3 nucleotides are TGTGCCAGCAGCTCGGGACTTCCATTGGGCAATGAGCAGTTCTTC.

Worth noting for this clone: This specimen includes other DNA sequences encoding the same CDR3. J is TRBJ1-2 and V is TRBV19, with 7 bases fitting TRBD1. Germline CDR1 and CDR2: LNHDA and SQIVND (reference sequence). V lost 6 bases, J lost 7 bases, and 8 bases stayed unmatched. This CDR3 is built from 13 residues. In DNA form, the CDR3 reads TGTGCCAGTAGCGACAGGGCCTCGGGTGGCTACACCTTC. Translation: CASSDRASGGYTF. Looking up the rest from reference TRBV19 and TRBJ1-2 gives the full variable domain: DGGITQSPKYLFRKEGQNVTLSCEQNLNHDAMYWYRQDPGQGLRLIYYSQIVNDFQKGDIAEGYSVSREKKESFPLTVTSAQKNPTAFYLCASSDRASGGYTFGSGTRLTVV.

The chain carries TRBV6-4 and TRBJ1-1; D is uncertain. CDR1 is MRHNA, CDR2 SNTAGT, per germline. This CDR3 is built from 15 residues. V lost 8 bases and J lost 1, with 17 bases in between. The CDR3 here is CASSRSSGKNTEAFF. For the CDR3, the DNA is TGTGCCAGCTCCAGGAGTTCGGGGAAGAACACTGAAGCTTTCTTT.

J is TRBJ1-4 and V is TRBV28; perhaps TRBD1 as D (6 bases). Trimming took 4 bases from V and 3 from J, leaving 12 bases between them. This CDR3 has 15 residues. The germline CDR1 and CDR2 sequences are MDHEN and SYDVKM. The chain's CDR3 is CASSSSGVANEKLFF. The CDR3 DNA is TGTGCCAGCAGTTCCTCAGGGGTGGCTAATGAAAAACTGTTTTTT.

This clone was observed a few times. The DNA is omitted, as the CDR3 cannot be located on it reliably, and the CDR3 follows TCRdb's listing. The chain uses TRBV28 and TRBJ2-7. The germline V gene has CDR1 MDHEN and CDR2 SYDVKM. With termini counted, the CDR3 has 13 amino acids. The CDR3 loop reads CASSLVMGYEQYF.

In nucleotides, the CDR3 is TGCAGCGTTGGCCTGACTAGCGGGAGACCAGATACGCAGTATTTT. It translates to CSVGLTSGRPDTQYF. The chain combines TRBV29-1 with TRBJ2-3; TRBD2 aligns across 12 bases. Germline CDR1 reads SQVTM; CDR2 reads ANQGSEA. V lost 4 bases and J lost 4; bases outside the gene matches: 6. This CDR3 spans 15 amino acids.

This sequence joins TRBV5-1 and TRBJ2-7; D is unresolved. Germline values: CDR1 SGHRS, CDR2 YFSETQ. The V end lost 4 bases, the J end lost 7 bases, and 15 bases lay between the germline ends. This CDR3 comprises 13 residues. In DNA, the CDR3 is TGCGCCAGCAGCCCTCGACCCGGTCAAGAGCAGTACTTC. Translation gives CASSPRPGQEQYF.

The chain recombines TRBV18 with TRBJ2-5, with 7 bases fitting TRBD2. Germline loops: CDR1 KGHSH, CDR2 LQKENI. CDR3 length equals 13 residues. With V trimmed by 8 bases and J by 3 bases, 6 bases remained unmatched. CDR3 in DNA: TGTGCCAGCCTCGGGGAGGGTGAAGAGACCCAGTACTTC. Translated: CASLGEGEETQYF. Drawing the rest from reference TRBV18 and TRBJ2-5, the complete variable domain is NAGVMQNPRHLVRRRGQEARLRCSPMKGHSHVYWYRQLPEEGLKFMVYLQKENIIDESGMPKERFSAEFPKEGPSILRIQQVVRGDSAAYFCASLGEGEETQYFGPGTRLLVL.

The chain links TRBV7-3 to TRBJ2-6; TRBD1 matches 9 bases. The V gene end was trimmed by 4 bases and the J gene end by 4 bases; junction bases not matched to a gene: 8. CDR3 length: 17 residues. Germline loops: CDR1 SGHTA, CDR2 FQGTGA. CDR3 sequence: CASSSGTGRSGANVLTF. The CDR3 nucleotides are TGTGCCAGCAGCTCCGGGACAGGGAGAAGCGGGGCCAACGTCCTGACTTTC.

This clone was picked up one time. This chain joins TRBV5-1 and TRBJ2-2; 10 bases are shared with TRBD1. The CDR3 contains 15 residues. Trimming removed 5 bases from V and 5 bases from J; junction bases left unmatched: 6. Germline V gene sequence: CDR1 SGHRS, CDR2 YFSETQ. CDR3 region: CASSPGTGVTGELFF. The CDR3 DNA follows: TGCGCCAGCAGTCCTGGGACAGGGGTGACCGGGGAGCTGTTTTTT. Combining the CDR3 with reference TRBV5-1 and TRBJ2-2 gives the whole variable domain KAGVTQTPRYLIKTRGQQVTLSCSPISGHRSVSWYQQTPGQGLQFLFEYFSETQRNKGNFPGRFSGRQFSNSRSEMNVSTLELGDSALYLCASSPGTGVTGELFFGEGSRLTVL.

The genes are TRBV27 and TRBJ1-1, with TRBD1 identical over 11 bases. After removal of 6 bases from V and 12 bases from J, the junction contained 15 bases not matched to a gene. This CDR3 spans 15 amino acids. Germline V gene lookup returns CDR1 MNHEY and CDR2 SMNVEV (reference sequence). Here the CDR3 reads CASSSQIGQGARTFF. As DNA, the CDR3 is TGTGCCAGCAGCTCTCAAATCGGACAGGGGGCGCGGACTTTCTTT.

The chain employs TRBV14 and TRBJ1-1; D perhaps matches TRBD1 (6 bases). The length of the CDR3 is 16 residues. Trimming pared 5 bases from V and 2 bases from J, leaving 18 bases between. CDR1 is SGHDN and CDR2 is FVKESK in the germline V gene. As DNA, the CDR3 is TGTGCCAGCAGCAGTTTAGTGGGGGCGCGAAACACTGAAGCTTTCTTT. Residues: CASSSLVGARNTEAFF. The complete variable domain, with remaining parts taken from reference TRBV14 and TRBJ1-1, reads EAGVTQFPSHSVIEKGQTVTLRCDPISGHDNLYWYRRVMGKEIKFLLHFVKESKQDESGMPNNRFLAERTGGTYSTLKVQPAELEDSGVYFCASSSLVGARNTEAFFGQGTRLTVV.

The chain combines TRBV5-8 with TRBJ2-1; TRBD1 agrees at 9 bases. The CDR3 is made up of 15 amino acids. Germline CDR1 reads SGHTS; CDR2 reads YDEGEE. J was trimmed by 3 bases and V by 3 bases; bases with no gene match: 4. CDR3 DNA: TGTGCCAGCAGCTCCGGACAGGGGAGCTACAATGAGCAGTTCTTC. Amino acids: CASSSGQGSYNEQFF.

J is TRBJ1-1 and V is TRBV19, with a tentative D call TRBD1 (5 bases). The CDR3 sequence is 14 residues long. Trimming took 7 bases from V and 7 from J, leaving 19 bases between them. Germline-derived CDR1 and CDR2 are LNHDA and SQIVND (reference sequence). CDR3 in DNA: TGTGCCAGTACCCCAGGACGGGGGGGGTTTGAAGCTTTCTTT. Its translation: CASTPGRGGFEAFF.

The chain uses TRBV5-1 and TRBJ2-7; D is ambiguous. From germline, CDR1 is SGHRS and CDR2 YFSETQ. The CDR3 sequence is 16 residues long. V gave up 0 bases and J gave up 3 bases, with 16 bases separating them. CDR3 sequence reads: CASSLGGGQTSYEQYF. CDR3 coding DNA: TGCGCCAGCAGCTTGGGAGGTGGGCAGACCAGCTACGAGCAGTACTTC.

The chain has TRBV5-4 and TRBJ2-2; TRBD1 is a possible D gene (5 bases). The germline V gene encodes CDR1 SGHNT and CDR2 YYREEE (reference sequence). The V gene lost 3 bases and the J gene lost 0 bases, with 9 bases spanning the gap. The CDR3 has 15 residues. CDR3 bases: TGTGCCAGCAGCTGGGGCAGGGCGAACACCGGGGAGCTGTTTTTT. It specifies CASSWGRANTGELFF.

The V call is TRBV5-1, the J call TRBJ1-1; possible D gene TRBD1, 5 bases. This CDR3 region has 14 residues. Per germline, CDR1 SGHRS and CDR2 YFSETQ. Between the trimmed V and J ends, which lost 0 bases and 2 bases, there was a span of 8 bases. CDR3 sequence reads: CASSLARDNTEAFF. The CDR3 region has the DNA TGCGCCAGCAGCTTGGCCAGGGATAACACTGAAGCTTTCTTT.

The chain carries TRBV19 and TRBJ2-7; 7 bases fit TRBD1. This CDR3 is built from 14 residues. Looked up from germline, CDR1 is LNHDA and CDR2 is SQIVND (reference sequence). V was clipped by 3 bases and J by 2 bases; unmatched bases: 4. CDR3 residues: CASSMQQGTYEQYF. CDR3 nucleotides: TGTGCCAGTAGTATGCAACAGGGGACCTACGAGCAGTACTTC.